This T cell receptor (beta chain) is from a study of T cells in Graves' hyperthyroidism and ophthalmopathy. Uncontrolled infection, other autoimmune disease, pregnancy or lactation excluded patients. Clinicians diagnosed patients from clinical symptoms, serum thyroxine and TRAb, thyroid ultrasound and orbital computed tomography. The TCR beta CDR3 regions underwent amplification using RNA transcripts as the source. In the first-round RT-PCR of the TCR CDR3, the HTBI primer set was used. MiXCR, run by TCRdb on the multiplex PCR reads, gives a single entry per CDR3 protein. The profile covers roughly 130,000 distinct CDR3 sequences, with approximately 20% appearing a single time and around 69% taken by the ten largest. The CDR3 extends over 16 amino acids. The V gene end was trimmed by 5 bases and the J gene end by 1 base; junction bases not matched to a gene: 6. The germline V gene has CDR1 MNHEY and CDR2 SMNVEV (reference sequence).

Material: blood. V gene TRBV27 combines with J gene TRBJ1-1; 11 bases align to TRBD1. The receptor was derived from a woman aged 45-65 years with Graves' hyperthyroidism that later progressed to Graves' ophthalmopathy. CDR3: CASSGPGQGGNTEAFF. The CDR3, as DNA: TGTGCCAGCAGTGGACCGGGACAGGGGGGGAACACTGAAGCTTTCTTT.